Presented here are 10 T cell receptor beta chains from one specimen sequenced in a study of response to subunit inactivated influenza vaccine. TCRdb reprocessed the RT-PCR reads via MiXCR and lists one record per CDR3 protein. The repertoire holds fewer than 400,000 distinct CDR3 sequences, with just over 20% as singletons. The material was PBMCs from blood, obtained about 20 months after vaccination. All receptors derive from a man between 50 and 75 years old who received an inactivated influenza vaccine.

This clonotype was found a few times. V usage is TRBV5-5 and J usage is TRBJ1-2, with a weak D call TRBD1 (5 bases). Germline V gives CDR1 SGHKS, CDR2 YYEKEE (reference sequence). With 0 bases removed from V and 4 bases from J, the gap between germline ends came to 13 bases. This CDR3 spans 15 amino acids. CDR3 sequence: CASSLVVGQGYGYTF. Here the CDR3 DNA reads TGTGCCAGCAGCTTGGTTGTTGGGCAGGGCTATGGCTACACCTTC.

This chain uses TRBV6-2 or TRBV6-3 with TRBJ2-3; the D is unclear. Germline CDR1 and CDR2: MNHEY and SVGEGT. The CDR3 runs to 14 residues. V was trimmed by 7 bases and J by 0 bases, leaving 11 bases between them. CDR3 region: CASNQARSTDTQYF. The CDR3 DNA sequence: TGTGCCAGCAATCAAGCTAGAAGCACAGATACGCAGTATTTT.

This clonotype was picked up a small number of times. The chain carries TRBV20-1 and TRBJ1-2; 8 nucleotides line up with TRBD1. Losses at the gene ends were 8 bases for V and 4 bases for J; bases not matched to a gene: 12. There are 14 residues in the CDR3. Germline assignment: CDR1 DFQATT and CDR2 SNEGSKA (reference sequence). The CDR3 sequence: CSSRQGAHPYGYTF. CDR3 DNA sequence: TGCAGTTCTCGGCAGGGGGCCCACCCCTATGGCTACACCTTC.

J is TRBJ1-1 and V is TRBV12-3 or TRBV12-4; D not certain. The CDR3 spans 11 residues. The V end was cut by 10 bases, the J end by 4 bases, with 10 bases between. Written as DNA, the CDR3 is TGTGCCACGATGCGGGGCACTGAAGCTTTCTTT. As protein: CATMRGTEAFF.

This clonotype was seen many times. The chain has TRBV4-3 and TRBJ2-1, with 10 bases fitting TRBD2. The germline V gene encodes CDR1 LGHNA and CDR2 YSLEER. The J segment lost 8 bases and the V segment lost 0 bases, leaving 4 bases of the junction unmatched. CDR3 length: 15 residues. The CDR3 DNA reads as TGCGCCAGCAGCCAAGAAGCGGGGGGGCTGCATGAGCAGTTCTTC. It encodes CASSQEAGGLHEQFF.

Only a few counts were recorded for this clonotype. The chain is built from TRBV5-1 and TRBJ1-6; no firm D call. In germline, CDR1 is SGHRS, CDR2 YFSETQ. V lost 0 bases and J lost 8, with 15 bases in between. The CDR3 has 16 amino acids. The CDR3 bases are TGCGCCAGCAGCTTGGCCCTACGGAGTCGGGATTCACCCCTCCACTTT. As protein: CASSLALRSRDSPLHF.

The J gene is TRBJ2-2, the V gene TRBV6-2 or TRBV6-3; TRBD2 agrees at 7 bases. This CDR3 is built from 17 residues. CDR1 and CDR2 (germline): MNHEY, SVGEGT. V lost 6 bases to trimming and J lost 3 bases; unmatched junction nucleotides: 13. The CDR3 loop is CASSSPWGGAYTGELFF. DNA of the CDR3: TGTGCCAGCAGCTCCCCTTGGGGGGGTGCCTACACCGGGGAGCTGTTTTTT.

This chain connects TRBV7-2 to TRBJ1-2, with D tentatively TRBD1 (6 bases). V shed 7 bases and J shed 6 bases, with 18 bases lying between them. Germline CDR1 reads SGHTA; CDR2 reads FQGNSA. This CDR3 is built from 14 residues. This CDR3 reads CASTWTRQEDGYTF. The CDR3 nucleotides read TGTGCCAGCACGTGGACGCGACAGGAGGATGGCTACACCTTC.

This clonotype was observed a few times. The chain carries TRBV12-3 or TRBV12-4 and TRBJ1-2; no clear D gene. V lost 1 base and J lost 3, with 6 bases in between. The length of the CDR3 is 13 residues. The CDR3 spells CASSLDRYYGYTF. The DNA for the CDR3 is TGTGCCAGCAGTTTAGATAGGTACTATGGCTACACCTTC.

The chain uses TRBV5-1 and TRBJ2-3, with D unclear. The CDR3 is 13 amino acids. The V end was cut by 4 bases, the J end by 4 bases, with 10 bases between. Germline lookup yields CDR1 SGHRS and CDR2 YFSETQ. The CDR3 DNA reads as TGCGCCAGCAGCAGAGATCCCGCAGATACGCAGTATTTT. Amino acid sequence: CASSRDPADTQYF.